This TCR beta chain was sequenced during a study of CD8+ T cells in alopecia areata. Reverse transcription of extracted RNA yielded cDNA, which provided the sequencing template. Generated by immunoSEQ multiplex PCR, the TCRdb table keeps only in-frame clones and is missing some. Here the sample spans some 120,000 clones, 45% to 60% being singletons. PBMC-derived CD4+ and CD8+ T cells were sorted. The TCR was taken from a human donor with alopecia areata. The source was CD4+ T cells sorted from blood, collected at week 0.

CDR3 nucleotides: TGTGCCAGCAGCTTGGGGGCGGAAGATTCACCCCTCCACTTT. This sequence encodes CASSLGAEDSPLHF. The rearrangement uses TRBV5-6 and TRBJ1-6; D unclear. In germline, CDR1 is SGHDT, CDR2 YYEEEE. The CDR3 runs 14 residues. Trimming cost V 0 bases and J 8 bases, with 9 bases left between them.